One and the same sample provided the 13 T cell receptor beta chains below, sequenced in a study of blood T cell repertoires in COVID-19 (TCRdb year 2020). Libraries were prepared through the immunoSEQ multiplex PCR assay. The immuneACCESS repertoire file appears here via TCRdb, limited to in-frame rearrangements. These files lack a portion of the clones; in checked studies, under half of the deficit traces to unresolved V genes, and the cause of the others is not known. The sample table lists around 200,000 clones, approximately 83% of them with a count of one. The ten biggest clones cover 2.6% of the sample. The sequencing input was peripheral blood. The receptors were sampled from a human donor with acute or convalescent COVID-19. The donor label of this sample is uncertain.

J is TRBJ1-4 and V is TRBV5-1; a possible D gene is TRBD1 (6 bases). CDR1 SGHRS and CDR2 YFSETQ come from the germline V gene. The CDR3 covers 14 residues. Trimming removed 3 bases at V and 4 bases at J, with 10 bases between. CDR3 region: CASSSGGGNEKLFF. The CDR3 nucleotides are TGCGCCAGCAGCTCGGGAGGGGGTAATGAAAAACTGTTTTTT.

The V call is TRBV28, the J call TRBJ2-2, with 9 bases fitting TRBD2. Trimming removed 2 bases from V and 5 bases from J; junction bases left unmatched: 3. CDR3 length equals 15 residues. Germline CDR1 is MDHEN and CDR2 is SYDVKM. DNA of the CDR3: TGTGCCAGCAGTTTACCCCTAGCGGGGACCGGGGAGCTGTTTTTT. It is translated as CASSLPLAGTGELFF.

The V and J genes are TRBV4-1 and TRBJ1-5; TRBD1 might be the D (6 bases). The CDR3 covers 16 residues. CDR1 MGHRA and CDR2 YSYEKL come from the germline V gene. V lost 4 bases, J lost 5 bases, and 18 bases lay in between. The CDR3 DNA reads TGCGCCAGCAGCCCGGACCCGGGGACAAACTATCAGCCCCAGCATTTT. This codes for CASSPDPGTNYQPQHF.

This clone was picked up a small number of times. The V gene is TRBV7-8, the J gene TRBJ2-1; 7 bases are a match to TRBD2. Germline CDR1 SGHVS, CDR2 FQNEAQ. This CDR3 is 15 amino acids long. Trimming removed 1 base from V and 7 bases from J; junction bases left unmatched: 7. CDR3 coding DNA: TGTGCCAGCAGCTTAGTAGGAGGACTAGGGAATGAGCAGTTCTTC. This gives the protein CASSLVGGLGNEQFF.

The chain links TRBV28 to TRBJ1-2; D is undetermined. Trimming pared 4 bases from V and 0 bases from J, leaving 6 bases between. Germline CDR1 reads MDHEN; CDR2 reads SYDVKM. CDR3 length equals 13 residues. For the CDR3, the DNA is TGTGCCAGCAGTTCGACAACTAACTATGGCTACACCTTC. This codes for CASSSTTNYGYTF.

The chain recombines TRBV5-1 with TRBJ1-1; 11 bases map to TRBD1. This CDR3 has 15 amino acids. J lost 5 bases, V lost 2 bases, and 5 bases had no gene match. Germline V gene data show CDR1 as SGHRS and CDR2 as YFSETQ. The CDR3 region is CASSFQDRGRTEAFF. In DNA, the CDR3 is TGCGCCAGCAGCTTTCAGGACAGGGGGCGTACTGAAGCTTTCTTT.

The rearrangement links TRBV18 to TRBJ2-1, with 9 nucleotides matching TRBD1. CDR1 KGHSH and CDR2 LQKENI come from the germline V gene. The V segment lost 4 bases and the J segment 4 bases; nucleotides outside the gene matches: 11. This CDR3 has 17 amino acids. CDR3 loop: CASSLGTGNSLYNEQFF. The CDR3 coding sequence is TGTGCCAGCTCACTTGGGACAGGGAATTCCCTATACAATGAGCAGTTCTTC.

V is TRBV6-6 and J is TRBJ2-7; D gene unclear. The V gene lost 6 bases and the J gene lost 0 bases, with 12 bases spanning the gap. Germline V gene sequence: CDR1 MNHNY, CDR2 SVGAGI (reference sequence). The CDR3 contains 14 residues. CDR3 coding DNA: TGTGCCAGCAGGGCAGACACCATCTCCTACGAGCAGTACTTC. It encodes CASRADTISYEQYF.

V and J are TRBV10-3 and TRBJ1-1; 7 positions agree with TRBD1. This CDR3 contains 13 residues. Trimming removed 7 bases from V and 6 bases from J; junction bases left unmatched: 8. Germline-derived CDR1 and CDR2 are ENHRY and SYGVKD. The CDR3 loop reads CAITRDRRAEAFF. The CDR3 nucleotides read TGTGCCATCACCAGGGACAGACGAGCTGAAGCTTTCTTT.

This clone was observed once. The genes are TRBV3-1 (or the pseudogene TRBV3-2) and TRBJ1-1; D possibly corresponds to TRBD1 (6 bases). CDR1 and CDR2 (germline): LGHDT, YNNKEL (reference sequence). Trimming pared 6 bases from V and 1 base from J, leaving 15 bases between. The CDR3 extends over 15 amino acids. The CDR3 bases are TGTGCCAGCAGGGACGGGGGGGGACAGAACACTGAAGCTTTCTTT. Translated, it gives CASRDGGGQNTEAFF.

The gene calls are TRBV19 and TRBJ2-3, with D possibly matching TRBD1 (5 bases). Germline lookup yields CDR1 LNHDA and CDR2 SQIVND (reference sequence). This CDR3 has 13 residues. V was clipped by 6 bases and J by 2 bases, with 9 bases between them. The CDR3: CASRVGATDTQYF. The DNA of the CDR3 is TGTGCCAGTAGGGTAGGGGCCACAGATACGCAGTATTTT.

The chain links TRBV14 to TRBJ2-7; D not resolved. Trimming left V 0 bases short and J 8 bases short, with 8 bases between. In germline, CDR1 is SGHDN, CDR2 FVKESK. The CDR3 is 12 amino acids. The CDR3 DNA sequence: TGTGCCAGCAGCCAAGATGAGGTTAAGCAGTACTTC. Translation gives CASSQDEVKQYF.

The J gene is TRBJ1-5, the V gene TRBV6-1; D perhaps matches TRBD1 (6 bases). V was shortened by 3 bases and J by 2 bases, with 11 bases between the two germline ends. The germline V gene has CDR1 MNHNS and CDR2 SASEGT. The CDR3 runs 15 residues. As DNA, the CDR3 is TGTGCCAGCAGTGACGGGGGGGCCGGCAATCAGCCCCAGCATTTT. This codes for CASSDGGAGNQPQHF.